Here is one T cell receptor beta chain with its context. The sample comes from a study of technical replicates of blood from a handful of donors. Libraries were prepared by immunoSEQ multiplex PCR; TCRdb keeps only in-frame clonotypes and omits some of them. The profile shows under 95,000 clones, roughly 94% of them singletons. The V gene lost 4 bases and the J gene lost 1 base, with 8 bases spanning the gap. This CDR3 has 13 amino acids. From germline, CDR1 is SQVTM and CDR2 ANQGSEA. Sequencing was performed on T cells isolated from PBMCs. This TCR was recovered from a human donor in good health. The chain uses TRBV29-1 and TRBJ2-4, with a tentative D call TRBD2 (5 bases). DNA of the CDR3: TGCAGCGTTGCGGGGTTCGCCAAAAACATTCAGTACTTC. This codes for CSVAGFAKNIQYF.